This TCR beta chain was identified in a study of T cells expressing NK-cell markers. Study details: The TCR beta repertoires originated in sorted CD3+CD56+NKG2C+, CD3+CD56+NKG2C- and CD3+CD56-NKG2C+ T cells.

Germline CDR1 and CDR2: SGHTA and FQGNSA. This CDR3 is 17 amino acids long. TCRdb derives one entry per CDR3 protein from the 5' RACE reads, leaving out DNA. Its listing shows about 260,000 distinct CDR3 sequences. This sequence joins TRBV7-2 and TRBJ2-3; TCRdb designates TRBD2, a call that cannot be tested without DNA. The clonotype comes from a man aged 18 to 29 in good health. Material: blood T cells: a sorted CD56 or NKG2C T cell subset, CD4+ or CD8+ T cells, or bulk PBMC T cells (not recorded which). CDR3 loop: CASRRGSKTTSTDTQYF. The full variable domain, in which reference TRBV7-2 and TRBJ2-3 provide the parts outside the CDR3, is GAGVSQSPSNKVTEKGKDVELRCDPISGHTALYWYRQSLGQGLEFLIYFQGNSAPDKSGLPSDRFSAERTGGSVSTLTIQRTQQEDSAVYLCASRRGSKTTSTDTQYFGPGTRLTVL.